This TCR beta chain was retrieved from a study of regulatory T cells in long-lasting Graves disease. The V and J ends lost 6 bases and 6 bases respectively, with 11 bases between them. There are 13 residues in the CDR3. The germline V gene encodes CDR1 MNHNS and CDR2 SASEGT. Notes on the study in general: Patients whose Graves' disease persisted exhibited lower TCR diversity than those newly diagnosed.

Only a few counts were recorded for this clonotype. Its antigen is not identified. For TCR beta, libraries came from iRepertoire HTBI primers and Arm-PCR of CDR3 regions. TCRdb processed the multiplex PCR reads anew with MiXCR; each CDR3 protein has one entry. The data hold approximately 690,000 distinct CDR3 sequences, with about 32% observed a single time. Time point noted: persistent/refractory GD, antithyroid drugs over 5 years with positive TRAb. PBMC RNA served as the TCR library source. This chain connects TRBV6-1 to TRBJ2-2; D is uncertain. This clonotype originated in a female donor with Graves disease. Sequences were derived from peripheral blood mononuclear cells (PBMCs), sampled when the disease was refractory, from a patient treated with antithyroid drugs. The DNA of the CDR3 is TGTGCCAGCAGCCCGGTGAAACCCGGGGAGCTGTTTTTT. This gives the protein CASSPVKPGELFF.